This T cell receptor beta chain is drawn from a study of blood T cell repertoires in COVID-19. Study information: Samples came from the United States, Italy and Spain, spanning acute and convalescent COVID-19. Sample material is recorded as cDNA or gDNA derived from T cells, B-cell-depleted T cells, or PBMCs.

V lost 2 bases, J lost 7 bases, and 8 bases lay in between. The CDR3 loop spans 12 amino acids. Germline lookup yields CDR1 MDHEN and CDR2 SYDVKM. Using immunoSEQ multiplex PCR, the repertoire was profiled, and TCRdb retains in-frame clones only, with some absent. The sample gives 200,000 to 300,000 clones, 75% to 90% of which show up once; nearly 2% is in the top ten. Sequenced: peripheral blood. This sequence joins TRBV28 and TRBJ1-2; D is ambiguous. This sequence originates from a man aged 25-45 years with active or convalescent COVID-19. The CDR3 region has the DNA TGTGCCAGCAGTTTAGAGCAATCTGGCTACACCTTC. It codes for CASSLEQSGYTF.